This TCR beta chain originates from a study of blood T cell repertoires in COVID-19. Overall study context: Researchers got acute and convalescent COVID-19 samples from the United States, Italy and Spain. PBMCs, B-cell-depleted T cells, or T cells provided the cDNA or gDNA that made up the material.

The CDR3 is 13 residues long. The V and J ends lost 10 bases and 4 bases, in that order; junction bases with no gene match: 9. Per germline, CDR1 MNHEY and CDR2 SVGAGI. Per the study methods: Nucleated cell counts were estimated from reference gene primer amplification. This table comes from immunoSEQ multiplex PCR, and its TCRdb copy is limited to in-frame clones, with some not included. The V and J calls and clone size were taken over from that table, and D and trimming were inferred from the DNA. This table has some 350,000 clones, about 90% appearing once. The chain recombines TRBV6-5 with TRBJ2-7; 8 nucleotides match TRBD1. This TCR derives from a man aged 18 to 29 with active or convalescent COVID-19. Sequenced: peripheral blood. The CDR3 DNA reads as TGTGCCACTAGACAGGGGTGGAAGTACGAGCAGTACTTC. Translating gives CATRQGWKYEQYF.